This T cell receptor beta chain appears in the sequencing data of a study of CD8 T cells in ankylosing spondylitis. Quantitative 5'-RACE with molecular barcodes was used to make the TCR beta libraries. TCRdb called the 5' RACE reads again in MiXCR, with one record for every CDR3 protein. The repertoire holds some 700,000 distinct CDR3 sequences, with 19% as singletons. Regarding the study as a whole: It was reported that disease-linked clones were significantly enriched in matched ankylosing spondylitis synovial fluid. The study identified a TCR beta motif of under ten highly homologous variants that appeared characteristic of ankylosing spondylitis blood.

The germline V gene has CDR1 LNHNV and CDR2 YYDKDF (reference sequence). Trimming removed 0 bases from V and 6 bases from J, with 15 bases in between. This CDR3 is built from 15 residues. Points on this clonotype: Antigen: not known.

This clonotype originated in a male donor with ankylosing spondylitis. This chain links TRBV15 with TRBJ2-7; TRBD1 might be the D (6 bases). The source material was blood, either unsorted or a sorted T cell fraction (not recorded which). CDR3 DNA: TGTGCCACCAGCAGAGATGTTACAGGGCGCGGCGAGCAGTACTTC. It codes for CATSRDVTGRGEQYF.